The 22 T cell receptor beta chains reported below all come from one sample, sequenced in a study of sequential checkpoint blockade in melanoma. Treatment indicated: randomized to nivolumab then ipilimumab (arm A) or the reverse (arm B). Using immunoSEQ multiplex PCR, the repertoire was profiled, and TCRdb retains in-frame clones only, with some absent. The repertoire holds around 10,000 clones, about 29% seen once, with about a quarter in the top ten. The sample here was tumor tissue (inferred from file names), taken from a patient given nivolumab and ipilimumab in sequence. The receptor source for this set is a human donor with melanoma.

The rearrangement links TRBV14 to TRBJ2-5; 7 bases map to TRBD1. CDR3 length: 15 amino acids. The junction had 6 bases not matched to a gene; V was cut back by 4 bases and J by 1 base. Germline V CDR1 and CDR2: SGHDN, FVKESK. Here the CDR3 DNA reads TGTGCCAGCAGCCGATACAGGGGCTTCCAAGAGACCCAGTACTTC. It is translated as CASSRYRGFQETQYF.

The rearrangement joins TRBV4-1 to TRBJ1-2, with 8 bases aligning to TRBD1. Trimming cost V 5 bases and J 6 bases; bases outside gene matches: 8. Germline CDR1 reads MGHRA; CDR2 reads YSYEKL. The CDR3 covers 14 residues. The DNA of the CDR3 is TGCGCCAGCAGCTCCTCAGGGGGCTTTAATGGCTACACCTTC. It is translated as CASSSSGGFNGYTF.

This clone was observed a handful of times. The chain carries TRBV9 and TRBJ2-2, with D unresolved. The CDR3 length is 14 residues. Deletions cut 4 bases from V and 4 bases from J, with 11 bases between. The germline CDR1 and CDR2 sequences are SGDLS and YYNGEE. CDR3 protein: CASSPWALTGELFF. The CDR3 bases are TGTGCCAGCAGCCCTTGGGCACTCACCGGGGAGCTGTTTTTT.

This clone is labeled as medium-sized. The gene calls are TRBV11-3 and TRBJ2-2; 7 bases are a match to TRBD1. V was clipped by 2 bases and J by 5 bases; unmatched bases: 5. Germline CDR1 reads SGHNT; CDR2 reads YENEEA. This CDR3 has 15 amino acids. CDR3 residues: CASSLRQGETGELFF. CDR3 sequence (DNA): TGTGCCAGCAGCTTACGACAGGGTGAAACCGGGGAGCTGTTTTTT.

V is TRBV11-3 and J is TRBJ1-3; D is ambiguous. The V end lost 5 bases, the J end lost 4 bases, and 12 bases lay between the germline ends. This CDR3 is 14 amino acids long. The germline V gene has CDR1 SGHNT and CDR2 YENEEA. The CDR3 region is CASSPHEAGNTIYF. The CDR3, as DNA: TGTGCCAGCAGCCCCCATGAGGCCGGAAACACCATATATTTT.

The chain has TRBV19 and TRBJ2-1; 7 bases map to TRBD2. This CDR3 comprises 16 residues. Germline trimming cut 3 bases from V and 9 bases from J; bases unmatched to any gene: 14. CDR1 is LNHDA, CDR2 SQIVND, per germline (reference sequence). Here the CDR3 DNA reads TGTGCCAGTAGTATGATCTTCGGACTAGAGAGAGGTGAGCAGTTCTTC. It codes for CASSMIFGLERGEQFF. The whole variable domain, filled in from reference TRBV19 and TRBJ2-1, reads DGGITQSPKYLFRKEGQNVTLSCEQNLNHDAMYWYRQDPGQGLRLIYYSQIVNDFQKGDIAEGYSVSREKKESFPLTVTSAQKNPTAFYLCASSMIFGLERGEQFFGPGTRLTVL.

The chain couples TRBV6-8 to TRBJ2-7, with 9 bases identical to TRBD2. After removal of 0 bases from V and 1 base from J, the junction contained 7 bases not matched to a gene. The CDR3 sequence is 17 residues long. Germline values: CDR1 MNHGY, CDR2 SAAAGT. DNA for the CDR3: TGTGCCAGCAGTTACTCGATTAGCGGGGGCTTATCCTACGAGCAGTACTTC. Residues: CASSYSISGGLSYEQYF.

At least ten counts were recorded for this clone. This rearrangement joins TRBV11-3 to TRBJ2-5; the D call may be TRBD1 or TRBD2 (5 bases each). From germline, CDR1 is SGHNT and CDR2 YENEEA. The V end was cut by 1 base, the J end by 5 bases, with 17 bases between. The CDR3 runs 16 residues. Here the CDR3 DNA reads TGTGCCAGCAGCTTAGGGGGGACCGTAAGGAGGGAGACCCAGTACTTC. It yields the protein CASSLGGTVRRETQYF.

The chain combines TRBV12-5 with TRBJ1-1; D is ambiguous. This CDR3 comprises 13 residues. From germline, CDR1 is LGHNT and CDR2 FRNRAP. CDR3 amino acids: CASIAMAGTEAFF. The CDR3 coding sequence is TGTGCCAGCATCGCAATGGCCGGGACTGAAGCTTTCTTT.

There are many counts of this clone. V gene TRBV11-3 combines with J gene TRBJ2-5; 7 nucleotides align to TRBD1. V gave up 5 bases and J gave up 5 bases; unmatched junction bases: 8. CDR3 length: 14 residues. CDR1 SGHNT and CDR2 YENEEA come from the germline V gene. The CDR3 here is CASSGRGRGETQYF. DNA for the CDR3: TGTGCCAGCAGCGGAAGGGGGCGCGGGGAGACCCAGTACTTC. The full variable domain, rest sourced from reference TRBV11-3 and TRBJ2-5, is EAGVVQSPRYKIIEKKQPVAFWCNPISGHNTLYWYLQNLGQGPELLIRYENEEAVDDSQLPKDRFSAERLKGVDSTLKIQPAELGDSAVYLCASSGRGRGETQYFGPGTRLLVL.

The sample holds a few counts of this clone. The chain's CDR3 is CASSVDGLVIETQYF. CDR3 nucleotide sequence: TGTGCCAGCAGCGTAGACGGACTAGTAATTGAGACCCAGTACTTC. The chain joins TRBV9 to TRBJ2-5; 7 bases are shared with TRBD2. This CDR3 region has 15 residues. CDR1 and CDR2 from the germline V gene are SGDLS and YYNGEE. V lost 0 bases to trimming and J lost 5 bases; unmatched junction nucleotides: 7. Drawing the rest from reference TRBV9 and TRBJ2-5, the complete variable domain is DSGVTQTPKHLITATGQRVTLRCSPRSGDLSVYWYQQSLDQGLQFLIQYYNGEERAKGNILERFSAQQFPDLHSELNLSSLELGDSALYFCASSVDGLVIETQYFGPGTRLLVL.

This chain joins TRBV29-1 and TRBJ1-2; tentatively, D is TRBD1 (5 bases). CDR1 is SQVTM, CDR2 ANQGSEA, per germline. The CDR3 is 13 residues long. Trimming pared 2 bases from V and 3 bases from J, leaving 10 bases between. The CDR3: CSVEQGDHYGYTF. The CDR3 coding sequence is TGCAGCGTTGAACAGGGTGATCACTATGGCTACACCTTC.

This clone showed up many times. The J gene is TRBJ2-2, the V gene TRBV12-5; the D gene could be TRBD1 or TRBD2 (6 bases each). The length of the CDR3 is 15 residues. CDR1 and CDR2 (germline): LGHNT, FRNRAP. CDR3 DNA sequence: TGTGCCAGCGGGCCGGGGGCGCAATTCACCGGGGAGCTGTTTTTT. Translation: CASGPGAQFTGELFF.

This chain joins TRBV19 and TRBJ1-5; D gene unclear. The V end was cut by 3 bases, the J end by 2 bases, with 11 bases between. This CDR3 spans 15 amino acids. CDR1 LNHDA and CDR2 SQIVND come from the germline V gene (reference sequence). CDR3 nucleotides: TGTGCCAGTAGTATTGACGTTCTCCGCAATCAGCCCCAGCATTTT. Translated, it gives CASSIDVLRNQPQHF.

This clone has at least ten counts. This CDR3 reads CASSPGGAGYEQYF. The CDR3 DNA reads as TGTGCCAGCAGCCCCGGGGGAGCTGGATACGAGCAGTACTTC. The V gene is TRBV11-3, the J gene TRBJ2-7; D might be TRBD2 (6 bases). The V end lost 5 bases, the J end lost 4 bases, and 15 bases lay between the germline ends. The CDR3 covers 14 residues. Germline CDR1 SGHNT, CDR2 YENEEA.

The rearrangement uses TRBV5-1 and TRBJ1-2; D may be TRBD1 (5 bases). The CDR3 runs to 14 residues. The ends were cut back, 0 bases at V and 7 bases at J, with 13 bases in the middle. Germline-derived CDR1 and CDR2 are SGHRS and YFSETQ. CDR3 sequence: CASSLAGPLGGYTF. CDR3 coding DNA: TGCGCCAGCAGCTTGGCGGGACCTTTGGGTGGCTACACCTTC.

This clone has just a few counts. V and J are TRBV6-8 and TRBJ1-6, with 8 nucleotides matching TRBD1. CDR3 length: 14 amino acids. CDR1 MNHGY and CDR2 SAAAGT come from the germline V gene. V dropped 7 bases and J dropped 7; count of bases not matched to a gene: 6. The CDR3 bases are TGTGCCAGCAAAAAGGGACAGGTCAATTCACCCCTCCACTTT. This translates into CASKKGQVNSPLHF.

This chain joins TRBV7-1 and TRBJ2-1, with D perhaps assigned TRBD1 or TRBD2 (5 bases each). TRBV7-1 is flagged as an ORF with uncertain function. The V and J ends lost 11 bases and 4 bases respectively, with 15 bases between them. This CDR3 has 13 residues. CDR3 in amino acids: CACSFEGYNEQFF. CDR3 bases: TGTGCCTGCTCCTTCGAGGGGTACAATGAGCAGTTCTTC.

The chain joins TRBV5-1 to TRBJ1-3, with D possibly being TRBD1 (6 bases). This CDR3 spans 16 amino acids. V lost 3 bases to trimming and J lost 0 bases, with 13 bases between them. Germline V CDR1 and CDR2: SGHRS, YFSETQ. The CDR3 protein is CASSSRDTNSGNTIYF. CDR3 DNA sequence: TGCGCCAGCAGCTCCAGGGACACAAACTCTGGAAACACCATATATTTT.

The rearrangement links TRBV5-1 to TRBJ2-2; D not resolved. The germline V and J ends were trimmed by 2 bases and 3 bases, with 8 bases remaining between them. The CDR3 sequence is 14 residues long. Germline V gene lookup returns CDR1 SGHRS and CDR2 YFSETQ. CDR3 residues: CASSLLIDTGELFF. The CDR3 region has the DNA TGCGCCAGCAGCTTATTAATAGACACCGGGGAGCTGTTTTTT. Looking up the rest from reference TRBV5-1 and TRBJ2-2 gives the full variable domain: KAGVTQTPRYLIKTRGQQVTLSCSPISGHRSVSWYQQTPGQGLQFLFEYFSETQRNKGNFPGRFSGRQFSNSRSEMNVSTLELGDSALYLCASSLLIDTGELFFGEGSRLTVL.

This clone was observed many times. This rearrangement joins TRBV6-8 to TRBJ1-2, with TRBD1 as a possible D gene (5 bases). The CDR3 covers 13 residues. Germline values: CDR1 MNHGY, CDR2 SAAAGT. Trimming left V 6 bases short and J 5 bases short, with 13 bases between. This CDR3 is CASRLDSNYGYTF. The CDR3 nucleotides are TGTGCCAGCAGGCTAGACAGCAATTATGGCTACACCTTC.

The count of this clone is one. The chain joins TRBV5-1 to TRBJ2-3, with a tentative D call TRBD1 (5 bases). V lost 0 bases to trimming and J lost 0 bases, with 5 bases between them. The CDR3 loop spans 14 amino acids. CDR1 and CDR2 (germline): SGHRS, YFSETQ. The CDR3 here is CASSLGQSTDTQYF. The CDR3 DNA follows: TGCGCCAGCAGCTTGGGACAGAGCACAGATACGCAGTATTTT.